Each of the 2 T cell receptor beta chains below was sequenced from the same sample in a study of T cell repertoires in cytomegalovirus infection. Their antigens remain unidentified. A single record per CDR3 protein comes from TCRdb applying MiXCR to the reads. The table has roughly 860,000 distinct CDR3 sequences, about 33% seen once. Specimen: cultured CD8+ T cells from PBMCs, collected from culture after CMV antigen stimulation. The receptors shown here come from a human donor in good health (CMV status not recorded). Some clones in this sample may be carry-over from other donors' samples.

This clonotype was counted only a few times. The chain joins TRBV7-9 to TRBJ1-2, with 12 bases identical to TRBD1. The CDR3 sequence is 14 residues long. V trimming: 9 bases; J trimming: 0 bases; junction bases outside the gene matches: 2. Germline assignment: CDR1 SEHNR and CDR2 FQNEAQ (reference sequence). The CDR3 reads CASWDRGPNYGYTF. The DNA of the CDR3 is TGTGCCAGTTGGGACAGGGGGCCTAACTATGGCTACACCTTC.

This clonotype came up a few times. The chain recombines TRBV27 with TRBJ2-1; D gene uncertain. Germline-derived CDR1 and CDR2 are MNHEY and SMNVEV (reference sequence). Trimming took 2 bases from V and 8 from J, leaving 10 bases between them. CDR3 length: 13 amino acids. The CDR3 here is CASSLGSTDEQFF. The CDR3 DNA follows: TGTGCCAGCAGTTTAGGTAGTACGGATGAGCAGTTCTTC.